There are many counts of the clone carrying this T cell receptor (beta chain). Its antigen is unknown. This entry is derived from a study of T cells in Graves' hyperthyroidism and ophthalmopathy. Study-level information: Peripheral blood was collected at initial diagnosis, before any treatment.

Study results and caveats: Ophthalmopathy was identified by the model a median about seven months ahead of onset.

Trimming pared 6 bases from V and 7 bases from J, leaving 16 bases between. Germline values: CDR1 SGHTA, CDR2 FQGNSA. The CDR3 spans 14 residues. The source material, RNA transcripts, was used to amplify TCR beta CDR3 regions. The HTBI set primed first-round TCR CDR3 RT-PCR. MiXCR, applied by TCRdb to the multiplex PCR reads, yields one record per CDR3 protein. The sample contains hundreds of thousands of distinct CDR3 sequences, about 15% of which appear only once. In the ophthalmopathy cohort, Clinical Activity Score was at least 3, NOSPECS grade at least 4, and duration under 3 months. Every diagnosis used clinical symptoms, serum thyroxine and TRAb, thyroid ultrasound and orbital computed tomography.

V usage is TRBV7-2 and J usage is TRBJ1-5; a possible D gene is TRBD1 (5 bases). This receptor was identified in a woman aged 40 to 50 with Graves' ophthalmopathy. The sample was blood. CDR3 nucleotides: TGTGCCAGCAGTCTTGGGGGGGGTGGACAGCCCCAGCATTTT. It specifies CASSLGGGGQPQHF.